A selection of T cell receptor beta chains follows, all from one sample in a study of blood T cells in healthy people across ages. One entry per CDR3 protein results from TCRdb running MiXCR on the 5' RACE reads. This sample has under 1,100,000 distinct CDR3 sequences, with around 27% found just once. This sample also belongs to another study, concerning T cells of mothers and their children.

Sequencing was done on a sample of blood. Source of these receptors: a girl aged 2 to 10 in good health. Both conserved end residues are part of each CDR3. The order of the fields is V gene, clone size, D gene, J gene, CDR3 DNA, CDR3 protein. A D gene is named only where the DNA matches it firmly. Clone size appears in some rows only: once, few, many, or a class for an expanded clone.

v_call: TRBV12-5; clone_size: NA; d_call: NA; j_call: TRBJ2-2; cdr3_nt: TGTGCTAGTGGTTTGGGTGGGGACGGGGAGCTGTTTTTT; cdr3_aa: CASGLGGDGELFF
v_call: TRBV29-1; clone_size: few; d_call: TRBD1; j_call: TRBJ2-5; cdr3_nt: TGCAGCGTAGCTAGTGACAGGGGGCTTCAAGAGACCCAGTACTTC; cdr3_aa: CSVASDRGLQETQYF
v_call: TRBV20-1; clone_size: few; d_call: TRBD1; j_call: TRBJ2-4; cdr3_nt: TGCAGTGCTAGATCCGGGACAGGGGGCTCTCGCATTCAGTACTTC; cdr3_aa: CSARSGTGGSRIQYF
v_call: TRBV9; clone_size: NA; d_call: TRBD1; j_call: TRBJ2-5; cdr3_nt: TGTGCCAGCAGCGTAGCTGGGACAGAAGAGACCCAGTACTTC; cdr3_aa: CASSVAGTEETQYF
v_call: TRBV10-3; clone_size: NA; d_call: TRBD2; j_call: TRBJ2-3; cdr3_nt: TGTGCCATCAGTGTGACGGCGGTAGCGGGGGACACAGATACGCAGTATTTT; cdr3_aa: CAISVTAVAGDTDTQYF
v_call: TRBV28; clone_size: few; d_call: NA; j_call: TRBJ1-5; cdr3_nt: TGTGCCAGCAGTTTATTGACCCCGGGCAATCAGCCCCAGCATTTT; cdr3_aa: CASSLLTPGNQPQHF
v_call: TRBV11-3; clone_size: NA; d_call: TRBD1; j_call: TRBJ2-1; cdr3_nt: TGTGCCAGCAGCCTACGACAGGGGGCAGGGAATGAGCAGTTCTTC; cdr3_aa: CASSLRQGAGNEQFF
v_call: TRBV28; clone_size: few; d_call: NA; j_call: TRBJ1-2; cdr3_nt: TGTGCCAGCCGCCGGTGGGGATACTATGGCTACACCTTC; cdr3_aa: CASRRWGYYGYTF
v_call: TRBV7-6; clone_size: few; d_call: NA; j_call: TRBJ2-2; cdr3_nt: TGTGCCAGCAGCTGGCCTCTTAACACCGGGGAGCTGTTTTTT; cdr3_aa: CASSWPLNTGELFF
v_call: TRBV5-1; clone_size: few; d_call: NA; j_call: TRBJ2-1; cdr3_nt: TGCGCCAGCAGCTTGTTGGTTGGGCCTGCATGGGACGAGCAGTTCTTC; cdr3_aa: CASSLLVGPAWDEQFF
v_call: TRBV3-1; clone_size: NA; d_call: NA; j_call: TRBJ1-1; cdr3_nt: TGTGCCAGCAGCCGTCTACCCCTAGGACAGAACACTGAAGCTTTCTTT; cdr3_aa: CASSRLPLGQNTEAFF
v_call: TRBV2; clone_size: few; d_call: TRBD2; j_call: TRBJ2-5; cdr3_nt: TGTGCCAGCGGAAGCACTAGCGGCTTCACCTACGAGCAGTGCTTC; cdr3_aa: CASGSTSGFTYEQCF
v_call: TRBV14; clone_size: NA; d_call: NA; j_call: TRBJ2-3; cdr3_nt: TGTGCCAGCAGCCCGTTGGAAAGGGTCACAGATACGCAGTATTTT; cdr3_aa: CASSPLERVTDTQYF
v_call: TRBV7-2; clone_size: NA; d_call: NA; j_call: TRBJ2-7; cdr3_nt: TGTGCCAGCAGCTCCGGGACCCACAACGAGCAGTACTTC; cdr3_aa: CASSSGTHNEQYF
v_call: TRBV5-1; clone_size: NA; d_call: NA; j_call: TRBJ1-1; cdr3_nt: TGCGCCAGCAGCTTGTCGTTAGTGGGTCGGGGCACTGAAGCTTTCTTT; cdr3_aa: CASSLSLVGRGTEAFF
v_call: TRBV7-2; clone_size: NA; d_call: NA; j_call: TRBJ1-6; cdr3_nt: TGTGCCAGCAGCTCGCCGGGACTCAATTCACCCCTCCACTTT; cdr3_aa: CASSSPGLNSPLHF
v_call: TRBV10-3; clone_size: few; d_call: TRBD1; j_call: TRBJ2-7; cdr3_nt: TGTGCCATCAAAGCCCAAGGGACAGCTTCCTACGAGCAGTACTTC; cdr3_aa: CAIKAQGTASYEQYF
v_call: TRBV7-9; clone_size: NA; d_call: TRBD1; j_call: TRBJ2-7; cdr3_nt: TGTGCCAGCAGCTCGGGACAGGGCTCTCCCTACGAGCAGTACTTC; cdr3_aa: CASSSGQGSPYEQYF
v_call: TRBV12-3/TRBV12-4; clone_size: NA; d_call: TRBD1; j_call: TRBJ1-2; cdr3_nt: TGTGCCAGCCTACGGACAGGGTCCTATGGCTACACCTTC; cdr3_aa: CASLRTGSYGYTF
v_call: TRBV28; clone_size: few; d_call: NA; j_call: TRBJ1-4; cdr3_nt: TGTGCCAGCAGTTTATCCGCTCCCCGTGAAAAACTGTTTTTT; cdr3_aa: CASSLSAPREKLFF
v_call: TRBV9; clone_size: few; d_call: TRBD1; j_call: TRBJ2-1; cdr3_nt: TGTGCCAGCAGCGTGGGAGACAGGGGTGATGAGCAGTTCTTC; cdr3_aa: CASSVGDRGDEQFF
v_call: TRBV20-1; clone_size: few; d_call: NA; j_call: TRBJ2-3; cdr3_nt: TGCAGTGCTAGGGAGGGTACGCAGTATTTT; cdr3_aa: CSAREGTQYF
v_call: TRBV15; clone_size: NA; d_call: NA; j_call: TRBJ2-1; cdr3_nt: TGTGCCACCAGCGGAGAGGATAACTCCTACAATGAGCAGTTCTTC; cdr3_aa: CATSGEDNSYNEQFF
v_call: TRBV12-3/TRBV12-4; clone_size: once; d_call: TRBD1; j_call: TRBJ2-6; cdr3_nt: TGTGCCAGCAGACGAGACAGGGGGCGCGCCTGGTCTGGGGCCAACGTCCTGACTTTC; cdr3_aa: CASRRDRGRAWSGANVLTF
v_call: TRBV4-1; clone_size: NA; d_call: TRBD2; j_call: TRBJ2-1; cdr3_nt: TGCGCCAGCAGCCAGTTGTTTAGCGGGGGTTCCTACAATGAGCAGTTCTTC; cdr3_aa: CASSQLFSGGSYNEQFF
v_call: TRBV20-1; clone_size: NA; d_call: NA; j_call: TRBJ2-3; cdr3_nt: TGCAGTGCTAGCGACCCTGGCACAGATACGCAGTATTTT; cdr3_aa: CSASDPGTDTQYF
v_call: TRBV28; clone_size: NA; d_call: TRBD2; j_call: TRBJ2-1; cdr3_nt: TGTGCCAGCAGCCCGACTAGCCGGAATGAGCAGTTCTTC; cdr3_aa: CASSPTSRNEQFF
v_call: TRBV7-2; clone_size: few; d_call: TRBD2; j_call: TRBJ2-5; cdr3_nt: TGTGCCAGCAGCTTAGTTCCAGCGGGAAGCTGGGAGACCCAGTACTTC; cdr3_aa: CASSLVPAGSWETQYF
v_call: TRBV6-5; clone_size: many; d_call: TRBD1; j_call: TRBJ2-3; cdr3_nt: TGTGCCAGCAGTCCATACAGGGGAAGCACAGATACGCAGTATTTT; cdr3_aa: CASSPYRGSTDTQYF
v_call: TRBV3-1; clone_size: few; d_call: NA; j_call: TRBJ1-5; cdr3_nt: TGTGCCAGCAGCCAAGATGGGGGTCTCGATCAGCCCCAGCATTTT; cdr3_aa: CASSQDGGLDQPQHF
v_call: TRBV20-1; clone_size: NA; d_call: NA; j_call: TRBJ1-1; cdr3_nt: TGCAGTGCTAGGTTAGTGGGGGCTGGCACTGAAGCTTTCTTT; cdr3_aa: CSARLVGAGTEAFF
v_call: TRBV10-3; clone_size: NA; d_call: TRBD1; j_call: TRBJ2-1; cdr3_nt: TGTGCCAACGGACAGGGTCTCAATGAGCAGTTCTTC; cdr3_aa: CANGQGLNEQFF
v_call: TRBV4-1; clone_size: NA; d_call: TRBD2; j_call: TRBJ2-7; cdr3_nt: TGCGCCAGCAGCCAAGCGGTGACTAGCGGGAGCTACGAGCAGTACTTC; cdr3_aa: CASSQAVTSGSYEQYF
v_call: TRBV7-2; clone_size: few; d_call: NA; j_call: TRBJ1-5; cdr3_nt: TGTGCCAGCAGTATGACGGGATATCAGCCCCAGCATTTT; cdr3_aa: CASSMTGYQPQHF
v_call: TRBV9; clone_size: few; d_call: NA; j_call: TRBJ2-7; cdr3_nt: TGTGCCAGCAGCGAGCCCTCGTACGAGCAGTACTTC; cdr3_aa: CASSEPSYEQYF
v_call: TRBV6-5; clone_size: NA; d_call: NA; j_call: TRBJ1-1; cdr3_nt: TGTGCCAGCAGTTGGGCGGGTCGGACTGAAGCTTTCTTT; cdr3_aa: CASSWAGRTEAFF
v_call: TRBV11-3; clone_size: few; d_call: TRBD2; j_call: TRBJ2-3; cdr3_nt: TGTGCCAGCAGCTTGGGAGCTAGGACTAGCGGGGCAGATACGCAGTATTTT; cdr3_aa: CASSLGARTSGADTQYF
v_call: TRBV15; clone_size: many; d_call: NA; j_call: TRBJ2-3; cdr3_nt: TGTGCCACCAGCAGAGACCGAGATACGCAGTATTTT; cdr3_aa: CATSRDRDTQYF
v_call: TRBV12-3/TRBV12-4; clone_size: few; d_call: NA; j_call: TRBJ2-7; cdr3_nt: TGTGCCAGCAGTTTCTGGTCGGACGAGCAGTACTTC; cdr3_aa: CASSFWSDEQYF
v_call: TRBV9; clone_size: few; d_call: TRBD2; j_call: TRBJ2-1; cdr3_nt: TGTGCCAGCAGCGATGGGACTAGCGGGAGCAATGAGCAGTTCTTC; cdr3_aa: CASSDGTSGSNEQFF
v_call: TRBV29-1; clone_size: many; d_call: TRBD2; j_call: TRBJ2-1; cdr3_nt: TGCAATTCCTCGGGGAGGGCTCCCCATGAGCAGTTCTTC; cdr3_aa: CNSSGRAPHEQFF
v_call: TRBV28; clone_size: few; d_call: NA; j_call: TRBJ2-4; cdr3_nt: TGTGCCAGCAGTTTAATGAGAATAGCCAAAAACATTCAGTACTTC; cdr3_aa: CASSLMRIAKNIQYF
v_call: TRBV4-1; clone_size: few; d_call: NA; j_call: TRBJ1-5; cdr3_nt: TGCGCCAGCAGCGCCCTTGGGGGACCCCAGCCCCAGCATTTT; cdr3_aa: CASSALGGPQPQHF